This T cell receptor (beta chain) was documented in a study of blood T cell repertoires in COVID-19. Study in general: Acute-phase and convalescent COVID-19 samples originated in the United States, Italy and Spain. PBMCs, B-cell-depleted T cells, or T cells provided the cDNA or gDNA that made up the material.

Per the authors' pipeline: Estimation of nucleated cell counts was performed using reference gene primer amplification. Clones were sequenced by immunoSEQ multiplex PCR, and TCRdb holds only the in-frame ones, with some missing. V, J and clone size are those of that table, while D and trimming were read from the DNA. This table has about 180,000 clones, 80% to 90% appearing once. The source of this sequence is a human donor with active or convalescent COVID-19. The donor label of this sample is uncertain. The sequenced material came from peripheral blood.

The CDR3 spells CASSLRQASTDTQYF. CDR3 nucleotides: TGTGCCAGCAGCCTTCGACAGGCTAGCACAGATACGCAGTATTTT. The chain links TRBV3-1 (or the pseudogene TRBV3-2) to TRBJ2-3; D may be TRBD1 (6 bases). Germline CDR1 LGHDT, CDR2 YNNKEL (reference sequence). The CDR3 contains 15 residues. The ends were cut back, 4 bases at V and 0 bases at J, with 11 bases in the middle.